This is a list of T cell receptor beta chains from one sample in a study of T cells after yellow fever vaccination. TCRdb called the 5' RACE reads again in MiXCR, with one record for every CDR3 protein. This table has about 350,000 distinct CDR3 sequences, 11% appearing once. Material: PBMCs, obtained on the day of the first yellow fever vaccination. The receptors shown here come from a man aged 18 to 29 who received the YFV17D yellow fever vaccine. CDR3s include the opening cysteine and the closing phenylalanine or tryptophan. A D gene is named only where the DNA matches it firmly. Clone size is given for some rows only: seen once, a few or many times, or a class if the clone is expanded.

V gene: TRBV5-1
clone size: few
D gene: TRBD1
J gene: TRBJ2-1
CDR3 protein: CASSLGTGRVF
CDR3 DNA: TGCGCCAGCAGCTTAGGGACAGGGAGAGTCTTC

V gene: TRBV6-5
clone size: -
D gene: -
J gene: TRBJ2-1
CDR3 protein: CASSYSGPYNEQFF
CDR3 DNA: TGTGCCAGCAGTTACTCCGGTCCGTACAATGAGCAGTTCTTC

V gene: TRBV5-4
clone size: -
D gene: TRBD1
J gene: TRBJ2-1
CDR3 protein: CASSFTGASEQFF
CDR3 DNA: TGTGCCAGCAGCTTTACAGGGGCTAGTGAGCAGTTCTTC

V gene: TRBV7-2
clone size: -
D gene: TRBD1
J gene: TRBJ1-4
CDR3 protein: CASSQDRVDEKLFF
CDR3 DNA: TGTGCCAGCAGCCAGGACAGGGTAGATGAAAAACTGTTTTTT

V gene: TRBV7-2
clone size: -
D gene: -
J gene: TRBJ1-2
CDR3 protein: CASSSGLVLGYTF
CDR3 DNA: TGTGCCAGCAGCTCCGGTCTGGTCTTGGGCTACACCTTC

V gene: TRBV5-5
clone size: few
D gene: -
J gene: TRBJ1-5
CDR3 protein: CASSLRGFSALGVRTQHF
CDR3 DNA: TGTGCCAGCAGCTTGAGGGGCTTCTCCGCCCTTGGGGTCAGGACCCAGCATTTT

V gene: TRBV6-1
clone size: -
D gene: TRBD1
J gene: TRBJ2-2
CDR3 protein: CASSPYRGANTGELFF
CDR3 DNA: TGTGCCAGCAGCCCTTACAGGGGCGCGAACACCGGGGAGCTGTTTTTT

V gene: TRBV5-1
clone size: few
D gene: -
J gene: TRBJ2-2
CDR3 protein: CASSLVEGATGELFF
CDR3 DNA: TGCGCCAGCAGCTTGGTGGAGGGGGCGACCGGGGAGCTGTTTTTT

V gene: TRBV25-1
clone size: -
D gene: TRBD2
J gene: TRBJ2-1
CDR3 protein: CASSEHLSGEIYNEQFF
CDR3 DNA: TGTGCCAGCAGTGAACATCTTAGCGGGGAGATCTACAATGAGCAGTTCTTC

V gene: TRBV5-6
clone size: many
D gene: -
J gene: TRBJ2-5
CDR3 protein: CASSLGFLYQETQYF
CDR3 DNA: TGTGCCAGCAGCTTGGGATTCCTGTACCAAGAGACCCAGTACTTC

V gene: TRBV5-6
clone size: few
D gene: -
J gene: TRBJ2-5
CDR3 protein: CASSQEYTLGTQYF
CDR3 DNA: TGTGCCAGCAGCCAAGAGTACACTCTCGGGACCCAGTACTTC